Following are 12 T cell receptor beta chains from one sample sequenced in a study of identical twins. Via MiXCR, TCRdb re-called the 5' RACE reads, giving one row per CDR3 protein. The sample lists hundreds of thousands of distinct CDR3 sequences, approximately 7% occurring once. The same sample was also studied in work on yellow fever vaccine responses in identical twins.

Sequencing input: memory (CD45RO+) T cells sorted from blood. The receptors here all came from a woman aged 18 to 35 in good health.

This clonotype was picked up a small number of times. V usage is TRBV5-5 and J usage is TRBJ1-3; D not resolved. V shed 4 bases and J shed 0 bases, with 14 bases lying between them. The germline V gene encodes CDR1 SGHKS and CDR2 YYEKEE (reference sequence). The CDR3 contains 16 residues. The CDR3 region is CASSLSPISSGNTIYF. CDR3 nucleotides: TGTGCCAGCAGCCTCTCCCCTATTAGCTCTGGAAACACCATATATTTT.

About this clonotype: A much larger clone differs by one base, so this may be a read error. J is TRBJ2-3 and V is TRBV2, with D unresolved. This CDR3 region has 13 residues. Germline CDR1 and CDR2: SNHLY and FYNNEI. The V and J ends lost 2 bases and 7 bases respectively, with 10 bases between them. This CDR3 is CASSEQARYTQYF. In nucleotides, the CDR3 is TGTGCCAGCAGTGAACAAGCTCGGTATACGCAGTATTTT.

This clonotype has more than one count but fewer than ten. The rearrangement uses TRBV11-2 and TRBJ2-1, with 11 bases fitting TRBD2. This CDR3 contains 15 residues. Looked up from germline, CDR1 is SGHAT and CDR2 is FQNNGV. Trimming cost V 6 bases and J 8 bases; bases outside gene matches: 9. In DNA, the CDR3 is TGTGCCAGCAGGGGAACTAGCGGGAGTACGGATGAGCAGTTCTTC. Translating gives CASRGTSGSTDEQFF.

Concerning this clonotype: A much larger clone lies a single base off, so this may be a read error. CDR3 sequence: CPSSPGGPGELFF. CDR3 bases: TGCCCCAGCAGCCCGGGGGGTCCCGGGGAGCTGTTTTTT. V is TRBV5-1 and J is TRBJ2-2; the match to TRBD2 covers 7 bases. In germline, CDR1 is SGHRS, CDR2 YFSETQ. This CDR3 contains 13 residues.

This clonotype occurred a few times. CDR3 in DNA: TGTGCCAGCAGCTTAATCCAGGGCCATCAGCCCCAGCATTTT. Protein: CASSLIQGHQPQHF. The chain uses TRBV7-2 and TRBJ1-5; D may be TRBD1 (5 bases). Germline lookup yields CDR1 SGHTA and CDR2 FQGNSA. Between the trimmed V and J ends, which lost 2 bases and 5 bases, there was a span of 10 bases. The CDR3 has 14 residues. Drawing the rest from reference TRBV7-2 and TRBJ1-5, the complete variable domain is GAGVSQSPSNKVTEKGKDVELRCDPISGHTALYWYRQSLGQGLEFLIYFQGNSAPDKSGLPSDRFSAERTGGSVSTLTIQRTQQEDSAVYLCASSLIQGHQPQHFGDGTRLSIL.

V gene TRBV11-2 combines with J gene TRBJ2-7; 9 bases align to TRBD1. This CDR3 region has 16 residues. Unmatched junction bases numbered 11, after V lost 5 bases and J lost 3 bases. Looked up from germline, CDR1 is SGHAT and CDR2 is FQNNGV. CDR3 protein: CASSRTGATENYEQYF. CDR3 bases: TGTGCCAGCAGCCGGACAGGGGCGACAGAAAACTACGAGCAGTACTTC.

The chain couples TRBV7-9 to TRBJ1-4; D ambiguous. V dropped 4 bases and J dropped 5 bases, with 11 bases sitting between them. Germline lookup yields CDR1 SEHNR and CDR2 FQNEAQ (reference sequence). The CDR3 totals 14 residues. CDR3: CASSSEPKNEKLFF. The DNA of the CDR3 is TGTGCCAGCAGCTCGGAGCCTAAGAATGAAAAACTGTTTTTT.

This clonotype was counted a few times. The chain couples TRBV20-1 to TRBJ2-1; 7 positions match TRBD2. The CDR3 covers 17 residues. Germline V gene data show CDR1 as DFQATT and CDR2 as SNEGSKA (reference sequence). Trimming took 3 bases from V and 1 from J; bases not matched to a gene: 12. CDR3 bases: TGCAGTGCTAGGGCCCCCAAGGGAGCGGGGTCCTACAATGAGCAGTTCTTC. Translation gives CSARAPKGAGSYNEQFF.

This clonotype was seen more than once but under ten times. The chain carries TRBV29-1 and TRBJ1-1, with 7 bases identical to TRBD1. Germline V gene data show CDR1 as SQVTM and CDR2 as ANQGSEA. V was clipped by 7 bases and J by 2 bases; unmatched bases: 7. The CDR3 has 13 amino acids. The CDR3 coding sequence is TGCAGCGGCCGACAGGGTGACAACACTGAAGCTTTCTTT. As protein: CSGRQGDNTEAFF.

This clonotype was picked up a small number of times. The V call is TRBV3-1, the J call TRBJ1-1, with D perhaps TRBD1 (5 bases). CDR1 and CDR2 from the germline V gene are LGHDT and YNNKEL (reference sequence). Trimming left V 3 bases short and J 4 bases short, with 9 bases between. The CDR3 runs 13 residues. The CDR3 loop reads CASSHGTRTEAFF. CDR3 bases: TGTGCCAGCAGCCACGGGACTCGCACTGAAGCTTTCTTT. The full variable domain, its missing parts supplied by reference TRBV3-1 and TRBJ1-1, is DTAVSQTPKYLVTQMGNDKSIKCEQNLGHDTMYWYKQDSKKFLKIMFSYNNKELIINETVPNRFSPKSPDKAHLNLHINSLELGDSAVYFCASSHGTRTEAFFGQGTRLTVV.

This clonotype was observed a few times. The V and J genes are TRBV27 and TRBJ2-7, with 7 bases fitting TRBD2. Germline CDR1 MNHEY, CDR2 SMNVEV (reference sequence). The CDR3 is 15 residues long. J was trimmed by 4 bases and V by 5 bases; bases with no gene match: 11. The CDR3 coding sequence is TGTGCCAGCAGTCCCCTTGGGGCGGGAGAGTACGAGCAGTACGTC. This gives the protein CASSPLGAGEYEQYV.

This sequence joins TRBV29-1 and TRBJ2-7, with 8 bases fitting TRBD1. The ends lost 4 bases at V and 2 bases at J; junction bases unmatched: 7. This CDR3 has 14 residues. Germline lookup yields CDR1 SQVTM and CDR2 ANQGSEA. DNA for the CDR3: TGCAGCGTTGTTGAGACAGGGGAAACCTACGAGCAGTACTTC. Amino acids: CSVVETGETYEQYF.